These 15 T cell receptor beta chains were sequenced from one sample in a study of shared clonotypes between healthy human individuals. The assay was immunoSEQ multiplex PCR, and TCRdb's table has in-frame clones only and misses some. The sample carries some 87,000 clones, approximately 70% recorded once. Sequenced: memory CD8+ T cells sorted from blood. The subset denotes: CD45RO+ cells pooled with CCR7-negative TemRA cells. These TCRs come from a man aged 25-40 years in good health.

At least ten counts were recorded for this clone. The chain links TRBV19 to TRBJ2-7; no clear D gene. Deletions cut 3 bases from V and 7 bases from J, with 13 bases between. This CDR3 is 13 amino acids long. In germline, CDR1 is LNHDA, CDR2 SQIVND (reference sequence). The DNA for the CDR3 is TGTGCCAGTAGTATGGGTGTCGTCAGGGAGCAGTACTTC. Its translation is CASSMGVVREQYF.

V is TRBV2 and J is TRBJ1-5; maybe TRBD1 (6 bases). The CDR3 length is 15 residues. Germline assignment: CDR1 SNHLY and CDR2 FYNNEI. Trimming took 1 base from V and 7 from J, leaving 14 bases between them. In DNA, the CDR3 is TGTGCCAGCAGTGAAGGAACAGGGTTTAGACAGCCCCAGCATTTT. Protein: CASSEGTGFRQPQHF.

A note on this clone: It may be a read error: a sequence one base away is much more abundant. The same CDR3 can be traced to other DNA sequences in this sample. The V gene is TRBV7-9, the J gene TRBJ2-3, with unresolved D. Looked up from germline, CDR1 is SEHNR and CDR2 is FQNEAQ (reference sequence). The CDR3 covers 13 residues. The ends were cut back, 9 bases at V and 0 bases at J, with 10 bases in the middle. CDR3 sequence (DNA): TGTGCCAGTAGCCCCCCTAGCACAGATACGCAGTATTTT. Translating it yields CASSPPSTDTQYF. The variable domain in full, with the rest retrieved from reference TRBV7-9 and TRBJ2-3, is DTGVSQNPRHKITKRGQNVTFRCDPISEHNRLYWYRQTLGQGPEFLTYFQNEAQLEKSRLLSDRFSAERPKGSFSTLEIQRTEQGDSAMYLCASSPPSTDTQYFGPGTRLTVL.

The genes are TRBV4-1 and TRBJ1-1, with D possibly matching TRBD1 (6 bases). Germline CDR1 is MGHRA and CDR2 is YSYEKL. V lost 2 bases, J lost 1 base, and 11 bases lay in between. The length of the CDR3 is 15 residues. The DNA for the CDR3 is TGCGCCAGCAGCCAATTCCCAGGGGAGAACACTGAAGCTTTCTTT. This encodes CASSQFPGENTEAFF.

The chain joins TRBV11-3 to TRBJ2-2; TRBD2 is a possible D gene (6 bases). V lost 1 base and J lost 7, with 10 bases in between. Germline CDR1 reads SGHNT; CDR2 reads YENEEA. The CDR3 contains 14 residues. The CDR3 reads CASSLGFSGGELFF. CDR3 coding DNA: TGTGCCAGCAGCTTAGGATTTAGCGGCGGGGAGCTGTTTTTT.

The CDR3 DNA reads TGCGCCAGCAGTTGGGTCACCACAGATACGCAGTATTTT. Translated: CASSWVTTDTQYF. This sequence joins TRBV5-1 and TRBJ2-3; D unresolved. This CDR3 is built from 13 residues. The V and J ends lost 5 bases and 2 bases respectively, with 9 bases between them. Germline assignment: CDR1 SGHRS and CDR2 YFSETQ. Looking up the rest from reference TRBV5-1 and TRBJ2-3 gives the full variable domain: KAGVTQTPRYLIKTRGQQVTLSCSPISGHRSVSWYQQTPGQGLQFLFEYFSETQRNKGNFPGRFSGRQFSNSRSEMNVSTLELGDSALYLCASSWVTTDTQYFGPGTRLTVL.

The chain links TRBV25-1 to TRBJ2-5; maybe TRBD1 (5 bases). Trimming left V 2 bases short and J 5 bases short, with 18 bases between. The germline V gene encodes CDR1 MGHDK and CDR2 SYGVNS. The length of the CDR3 is 16 residues. DNA for the CDR3: TGTGCCAGCAGTGAAGGACGCACTACAGGAGAGGAGACCCAGTACTTC. Its protein product is CASSEGRTTGEETQYF.

The genes are TRBV11-3 and TRBJ1-1; D call uncertain. V was cut by 5 bases and J by 3 bases, with 10 bases left in between. The V gene's germline CDR1 is SGHNT and CDR2 YENEEA. The CDR3 loop spans 13 amino acids. CDR3 in amino acids: CASSRMGDTEAFF. The CDR3 bases are TGTGCCAGCAGCAGAATGGGTGACACTGAAGCTTTCTTT. Supplemented by reference TRBV11-3 and TRBJ1-1, the full variable domain reads EAGVVQSPRYKIIEKKQPVAFWCNPISGHNTLYWYLQNLGQGPELLIRYENEEAVDDSQLPKDRFSAERLKGVDSTLKIQPAELGDSAVYLCASSRMGDTEAFFGQGTRLTVV.

The chain uses TRBV5-1 and TRBJ2-1; D assignment may be TRBD1 or TRBD2 (5 bases each). Per the germline V gene, CDR1 is SGHRS and CDR2 is YFSETQ. CDR3 size: 14 residues. Deletions cut 7 bases from V and 9 bases from J, with 20 bases between. CDR3 residues: CASRLGTASGEQFF. CDR3 coding DNA: TGCGCCAGCCGACTGGGGACGGCGTCCGGTGAGCAGTTCTTC.

The genes are TRBV2 and TRBJ1-3; D perhaps matches TRBD1 (5 bases). Germline CDR1 and CDR2: SNHLY and FYNNEI. The CDR3 length is 13 residues. Trimming left V 11 bases short and J 0 bases short, with 11 bases between. DNA for the CDR3: TGTGCCTTCGGGGGGACCTCTGGAAACACCATATATTTT. It codes for CAFGGTSGNTIYF.

The rearrangement joins TRBV28 to TRBJ2-3; a possible D gene is TRBD2 (6 bases). V lost 3 bases to trimming and J lost 4 bases, with 11 bases between them. Germline CDR1 MDHEN, CDR2 SYDVKM. The CDR3 runs to 14 residues. For the CDR3, the DNA is TGTGCCAGCAGTTTCTCGGGGGAGGCAGATACGCAGTATTTT. Amino acid sequence: CASSFSGEADTQYF.

The chain recombines TRBV7-9 with TRBJ1-2; 8 nucleotides align to TRBD1. The V gene end was trimmed by 5 bases and the J gene end by 0 bases; junction bases not matched to a gene: 5. The CDR3 is 15 amino acids. CDR1 and CDR2 (germline): SEHNR, FQNEAQ (reference sequence). CDR3 in amino acids: CASSAWDRPNYGYTF. CDR3 coding DNA: TGTGCCAGCAGCGCATGGGACAGGCCTAACTATGGCTACACCTTC.

By share of the sample, this clone is medium-sized. The rearrangement joins TRBV11-2 to TRBJ1-2; D is unresolved. The germline V gene encodes CDR1 SGHAT and CDR2 FQNNGV. This CDR3 comprises 12 residues. V lost 4 bases and J lost 1, with 4 bases in between. The CDR3 region is CASSSYNYGYTF. The CDR3 DNA reads as TGTGCCAGCAGCTCGTATAACTATGGCTACACCTTC.

The rearrangement links TRBV5-4 to TRBJ1-2; 8 bases fit TRBD1. Germline-derived CDR1 and CDR2 are SGHNT and YYREEE (reference sequence). The CDR3 extends over 13 amino acids. The V segment lost 4 bases and the J segment 7 bases; nucleotides outside the gene matches: 6. The CDR3 nucleotides read TGTGCCAGCAGCCGGACAGGGATTTTTGGCTACACCTTC. It yields the protein CASSRTGIFGYTF.

The V call is TRBV5-1, the J call TRBJ2-1; no clear D. The CDR3 runs to 18 residues. Germline V lookup: CDR1 SGHRS, CDR2 YFSETQ. V lost 0 bases and J 2 bases, leaving 18 bases between the germline ends. CDR3 loop: CASSLEYDHNRPYNEQFF. The CDR3 DNA is TGCGCCAGCAGCTTGGAATACGACCACAATCGGCCCTACAATGAGCAGTTCTTC.